The 4 T cell receptor beta chains below all came from one sample that was sequenced in a study of T cell responses to AZD1222 COVID-19 vaccine (dated by TCRdb to about 2021). Library creation used the immunoSEQ multiplex PCR assay. TCRdb carries this immuneACCESS record with in-frame sequences only. Its versions omit some clonotypes, under half of them owing to an unresolved V gene in the studies checked, with the rest unexplained. This sample lists approximately 110,000 clones; approximately 90% were detected once. The ten largest clones capture approximately 10% of the sample. According to the study, the label for this sample's time point signals: baseline before first vaccination. The specimen was peripheral blood, collected on day 0 of AZD1222 vaccination. Receptors were obtained from an adult in good health.

This chain connects TRBV7-2 to TRBJ2-3; no firm D call. The CDR3 has 14 residues. Germline V gene data show CDR1 as SGHTA and CDR2 as FQGNSA. V lost 5 bases to trimming and J lost 7 bases, with 16 bases between them. CDR3 DNA: TGTGCCAGCAGCCCAACGACCAAGGCAAATACGCAGTATTTT. This translates into CASSPTTKANTQYF.

The chain uses TRBV11-2 and TRBJ1-1; D unclear. The CDR3 is made up of 13 amino acids. Trimming stripped 4 bases from V and 1 base from J, with 7 bases between. Germline CDR1 SGHAT, CDR2 FQNNGV. The CDR3: CASSSRANTEAFF. The CDR3 DNA is TGTGCCAGCAGCTCACGCGCGAACACTGAAGCTTTCTTT.

This rearrangement joins TRBV4-2 to TRBJ1-4; no clear D. Per the germline V gene, CDR1 is LGHNA and CDR2 is YNFKEQ. Deletions cut 7 bases from V and 2 bases from J, with 11 bases between. The CDR3 is 14 residues long. The CDR3 bases are TGTGCCAGCACCAGAGGGATCACTAATGAAAAACTGTTTTTT. Its translation is CASTRGITNEKLFF.

This rearrangement joins TRBV24-1 to TRBJ1-2, with 7 bases aligning to TRBD1. Germline assignment: CDR1 KGHDR and CDR2 SFDVKD. This CDR3 comprises 17 residues. Losses at the gene ends were 9 bases for V and 3 bases for J; bases not matched to a gene: 18. The CDR3 protein is CATQGRGGEFGDYGYTF. The CDR3 region has the DNA TGTGCCACCCAGGGGCGAGGGGGCGAGTTCGGGGACTATGGCTACACCTTC.